The following is a T cell receptor beta chain sequence with its context. The entry originates in a study of cytomegalovirus exposure and HLA in healthy donors. 60 Vbeta and 13 Jbeta primers were used in PCR. TCRdb keeps only in-frame clones here, not all; method: immunoSEQ multiplex PCR. This sample has about 150,000 clones, with around 79% found just once. Germline loops: CDR1 SEHNR, CDR2 FQNEAQ (reference sequence). This CDR3 contains 16 residues. V lost 5 bases to trimming and J lost 1 base, with 16 bases between them. The genes are TRBV7-9 and TRBJ2-3; a weak D match, TRBD2 (6 bases). The specimen sequenced was PBMCs. The TCR originated in a middle-aged man in good health and CMV-seropositive. The CDR3 DNA reads as TGTGCCAGCAGCGGGGAGGTTCGTCGGGGCACAGATACGCAGTATTTT. Translating gives CASSGEVRRGTDTQYF.